These 15 T cell receptor beta chains came from one sample sequenced in a study of cytomegalovirus exposure and HLA in healthy donors. Use of 60 Vbeta and 13 Jbeta primers characterized the PCR. The repertoire was sequenced with immunoSEQ multiplex PCR; TCRdb's copy has only in-frame clones and lacks some. The sample contains 130,000 or so clones, around 80% of which appear only once. Input material: PBMCs. The receptors derive from a middle-aged man in good health and CMV-seronegative.

This rearrangement joins TRBV28 to TRBJ1-1, with a tentative D call TRBD1 (6 bases). The CDR3 covers 14 residues. V was trimmed by 3 bases and J by 7 bases, leaving 15 bases between them. CDR1 is MDHEN, CDR2 SYDVKM, per germline. DNA for the CDR3: TGTGCCAGCAGTTTGGTCACAGGGCCTAGTGAAGCTTTCTTT. The encoded protein is CASSLVTGPSEAFF.

As for this clone: At one boundary the junction diverges from the germline segment, which might be a read error. The V call is TRBV30, the J call TRBJ2-7; D might be TRBD1 (5 bases). In germline, CDR1 is GTSNPN, CDR2 SVGIG (reference sequence). The CDR3 length is 13 residues. The CDR3 region has the DNA TGTGCCTGGAGTGGTGGGGCAGGCTACGGGCAGTACTTC. This encodes CAWSGGAGYGQYF.

This clone has just a few counts. The chain uses TRBV28 and TRBJ1-4; TRBD1 agrees at 10 bases. Trimming removed 6 bases from V and 6 bases from J; junction bases left unmatched: 7. This CDR3 has 15 residues. The germline V gene has CDR1 MDHEN and CDR2 SYDVKM. The CDR3 loop reads CASSLPGTGDEKLFF. As DNA, the CDR3 is TGTGCCAGCAGCCTACCTGGGACAGGGGATGAAAAACTGTTTTTT. The variable domain in full, with the rest retrieved from reference TRBV28 and TRBJ1-4, is DVKVTQSSRYLVKRTGEKVFLECVQDMDHENMFWYRQDPGLGLRLIYFSYDVKMKEKGDIPEGYSVSREKKERFSLILESASTNQTSMYLCASSLPGTGDEKLFFGSGTQLSVL.

In this sample, this clone turned up once. V is TRBV2 and J is TRBJ1-5; D is possibly TRBD1 (6 bases). From germline, CDR1 is SNHLY and CDR2 FYNNEI. Between the trimmed V and J ends, which lost 10 bases and 0 bases, there was a span of 16 bases. This CDR3 has 15 residues. The CDR3 DNA sequence: TGTGCCACCCGGCGGGGGGACAATAGCAATCAGCCCCAGCATTTT. Protein: CATRRGDNSNQPQHF. The whole variable domain, remainder taken from reference TRBV2 and TRBJ1-5, is EPEVTQTPSHQVTQMGQEVILRCVPISNHLYFYWYRQILGQKVEFLVSFYNNEISEKSEIFDDQFSVERPDGSNFTLKIRSTKLEDSAMYFCATRRGDNSNQPQHFGDGTRLSIL.

This sequence joins TRBV28 and TRBJ2-3, with 8 bases lining up with TRBD1. The length of the CDR3 is 13 residues. Trimming at V came to 7 bases and at J to 3 bases, leaving 3 bases not matched to a gene. The V gene's germline CDR1 is MDHEN and CDR2 SYDVKM. Here the CDR3 reads CASKDRVTDTQYF. The CDR3 DNA sequence: TGTGCCAGCAAGGACAGGGTGACAGATACGCAGTATTTT.

The genes are TRBV18 and TRBJ1-2; 7 nucleotides align to TRBD1. Per germline, CDR1 KGHSH and CDR2 LQKENI. Trimming at V came to 2 bases and at J to 4 bases, leaving 4 bases not matched to a gene. This CDR3 is built from 14 residues. CDR3 residues: CASSPDRDSYGYTF. In DNA form, the CDR3 reads TGTGCCAGCTCACCAGACCGGGACAGCTATGGCTACACCTTC. Full variable domain (remainder filled in from reference TRBV18 and TRBJ1-2): NAGVMQNPRHLVRRRGQEARLRCSPMKGHSHVYWYRQLPEEGLKFMVYLQKENIIDESGMPKERFSAEFPKEGPSILRIQQVVRGDSAAYFCASSPDRDSYGYTFGSGTRLTVV.

V and J are TRBV5-1 and TRBJ1-1; 10 bases agree with TRBD1. V was clipped by 5 bases and J by 0 bases; unmatched bases: 7. Germline CDR1 is SGHRS and CDR2 is YFSETQ. The CDR3 has 16 residues. The CDR3 region has the DNA TGCGCCAGCAGAGCGGGACAGGGGAACATGAACACTGAAGCTTTCTTT. Its translation is CASRAGQGNMNTEAFF.

The chain uses TRBV5-1 and TRBJ2-5; 7 bases fit TRBD2. The CDR3 loop spans 14 amino acids. V lost 1 base, J lost 5 bases, and 5 bases stayed unmatched. Germline V CDR1 and CDR2: SGHRS, YFSETQ. The CDR3 DNA reads as TGCGCCAGCAGCTTGATGACTAGCACCGAGACCCAGTACTTC. Translated: CASSLMTSTETQYF.

There are a few counts of this clone. This rearrangement joins TRBV9 to TRBJ1-2; 9 positions agree with TRBD1. Trimming took 3 bases from V and 7 from J; bases not matched to a gene: 7. From germline, CDR1 is SGDLS and CDR2 YYNGEE. The CDR3 has 14 amino acids. The CDR3 bases are TGTGCCAGCAGCGGCACCGGGACAGGGTCTGGCTACACCTTC. As protein: CASSGTGTGSGYTF.

The chain uses TRBV28 and TRBJ2-2; 13 bases agree with TRBD2. Trimming at V came to 5 bases and at J to 3 bases, leaving 9 bases not matched to a gene. The CDR3 has 18 residues. CDR1 MDHEN and CDR2 SYDVKM come from the germline V gene. The CDR3 is CASSPWGLAGLYTGELFF. In DNA, the CDR3 is TGTGCCAGCAGTCCCTGGGGACTAGCGGGGTTATACACCGGGGAGCTGTTTTTT.

Only one count was recorded for this clone. CDR3 protein: CASSDPGIYGYTF. In DNA form, the CDR3 reads TGCGCCAGCAGTGATCCAGGGATCTATGGCTACACCTTC. This chain links TRBV10-2 with TRBJ1-2; D is possibly TRBD1 (5 bases). This CDR3 contains 13 residues. Germline CDR1 WSHSY, CDR2 SAAADI. V lost 3 bases and J 4 bases, leaving 9 bases between the germline ends.

This clone was seen only a few times. The CDR3 protein is CASTLRSLTDTQYF. The DNA for the CDR3 is TGTGCCAGCACCCTTCGGTCCCTCACAGATACGCAGTATTTT. This chain joins TRBV7-8 and TRBJ2-3; no clear D gene. Germline CDR1 and CDR2: SGHVS and FQNEAQ. V lost 7 bases and J 2 bases, leaving 13 bases between the germline ends. This CDR3 comprises 14 residues. Full variable domain (rest looked up from reference TRBV7-8 and TRBJ2-3): GAGVSQSPRYKVAKRGQDVALRCDPISGHVSLFWYQQALGQGPEFLTYFQNEAQLDKSGLPSDRFFAERPEGSVSTLKIQRTQQEDSAVYLCASTLRSLTDTQYFGPGTRLTVL.

The chain uses TRBV11-3 and TRBJ2-7; 9 nucleotides align to TRBD1. The V gene's germline CDR1 is SGHNT and CDR2 YENEEA. V gave up 3 bases and J gave up 3 bases; unmatched junction bases: 3. This CDR3 contains 14 residues. This chain's CDR3 is CASSFRDRVYEQYF. The DNA for the CDR3 is TGTGCCAGCAGCTTTCGGGACAGGGTCTACGAGCAGTACTTC. The whole variable domain, remainder taken from reference TRBV11-3 and TRBJ2-7, is EAGVVQSPRYKIIEKKQPVAFWCNPISGHNTLYWYLQNLGQGPELLIRYENEEAVDDSQLPKDRFSAERLKGVDSTLKIQPAELGDSAVYLCASSFRDRVYEQYFGPGTRLTVT.

V usage is TRBV6-1 and J usage is TRBJ1-4, with 9 bases matching TRBD1. This CDR3 has 14 residues. Germline CDR1 and CDR2: MNHNS and SASEGT. The V gene end was trimmed by 8 bases and the J gene end by 5 bases; junction bases not matched to a gene: 6. CDR3 in amino acids: CASSLGQGNEKLFF. CDR3 DNA sequence: TGTGCCAGCTCCCTGGGACAGGGAAATGAAAAACTGTTTTTT.

This rearrangement joins TRBV28 to TRBJ2-7; a weak D match, TRBD2 (7 bases). This CDR3 has 13 amino acids. V was shortened by 10 bases and J by 4 bases, with 17 bases between the two germline ends. CDR1 and CDR2 (germline): MDHEN, SYDVKM. CDR3 in DNA: TGTGCCACCCGGGGGGCATTTCCGTACGAGCAGTACTTC. It translates to CATRGAFPYEQYF.